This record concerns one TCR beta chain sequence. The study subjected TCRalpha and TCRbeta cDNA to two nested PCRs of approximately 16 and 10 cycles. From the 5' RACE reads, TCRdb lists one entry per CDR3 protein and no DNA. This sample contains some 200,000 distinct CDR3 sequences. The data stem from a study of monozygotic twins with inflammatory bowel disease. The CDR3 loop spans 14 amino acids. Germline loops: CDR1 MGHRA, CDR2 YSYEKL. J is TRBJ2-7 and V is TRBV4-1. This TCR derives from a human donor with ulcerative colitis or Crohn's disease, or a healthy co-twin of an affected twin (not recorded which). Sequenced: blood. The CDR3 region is CASSQVLETYEQYF.